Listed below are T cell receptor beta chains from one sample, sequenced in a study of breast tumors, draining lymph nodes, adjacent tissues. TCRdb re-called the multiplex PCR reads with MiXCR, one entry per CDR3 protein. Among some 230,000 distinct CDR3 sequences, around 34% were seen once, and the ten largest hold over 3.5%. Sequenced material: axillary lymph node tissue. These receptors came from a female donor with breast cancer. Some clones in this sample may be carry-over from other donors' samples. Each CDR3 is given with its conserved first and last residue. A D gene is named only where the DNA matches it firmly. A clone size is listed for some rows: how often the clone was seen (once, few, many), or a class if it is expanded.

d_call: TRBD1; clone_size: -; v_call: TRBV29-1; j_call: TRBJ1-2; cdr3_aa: CSLVEGANNHGYTF; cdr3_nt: TGCAGCTTGGTGGAGGGGGCAAATAACCATGGCTACACCTTC
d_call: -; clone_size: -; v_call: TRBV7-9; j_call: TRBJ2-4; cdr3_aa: CASSLEERNIQYF; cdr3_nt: TGTGCCAGCAGCTTAGAAGAAAGAAACATTCAGTACTTC
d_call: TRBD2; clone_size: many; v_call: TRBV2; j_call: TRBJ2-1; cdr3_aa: CASSARLAGSYNEQFF; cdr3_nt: TGTGCCAGCAGTGCAAGACTAGCGGGCTCCTACAATGAGCAGTTCTTC
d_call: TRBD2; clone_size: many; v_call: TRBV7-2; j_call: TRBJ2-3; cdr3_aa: CASSFRGSGGLADTQYF; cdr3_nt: TGTGCCAGCAGCTTCCGAGGCAGCGGGGGGCTGGCAGATACGCAGTATTTT
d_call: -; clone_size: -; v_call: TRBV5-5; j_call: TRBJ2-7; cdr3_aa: CASSFSGRPYEQYF; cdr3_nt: TGTGCCAGCAGCTTTTCTGGCAGGCCCTACGAGCAGTACTTC
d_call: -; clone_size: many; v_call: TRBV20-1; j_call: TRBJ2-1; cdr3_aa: CSARDLLVSYNEQFF; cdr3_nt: TGCAGTGCTAGAGATTTACTAGTTTCCTACAATGAGCAGTTCTTC
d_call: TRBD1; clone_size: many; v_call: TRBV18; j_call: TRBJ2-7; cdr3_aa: CASSPGQAAEQYF; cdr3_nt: TGTGCCAGCTCACCGGGACAGGCAGCCGAGCAGTACTTC
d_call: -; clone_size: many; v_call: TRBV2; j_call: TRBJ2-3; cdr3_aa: CASSGQNTDTQYF; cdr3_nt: TGTGCCAGCAGTGGACAAAACACAGATACGCAGTATTTT
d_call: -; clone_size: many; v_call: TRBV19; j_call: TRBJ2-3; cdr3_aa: CASKPWGTDTQYF; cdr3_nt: TGTGCCAGTAAACCGTGGGGCACAGATACGCAGTATTTT
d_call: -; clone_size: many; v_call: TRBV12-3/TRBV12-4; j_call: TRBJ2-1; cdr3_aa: CASGVGYNEQFF; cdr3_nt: TGTGCCAGCGGTGTGGGCTACAATGAGCAGTTCTTC
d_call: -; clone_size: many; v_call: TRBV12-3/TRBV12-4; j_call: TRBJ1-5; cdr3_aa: CASSFGQGYQPQHF; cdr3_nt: TGTGCCAGCAGTTTCGGGCAGGGGTATCAGCCCCAGCATTTT
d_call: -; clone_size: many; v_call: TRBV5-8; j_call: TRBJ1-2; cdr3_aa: CASSLGRYYGYTF; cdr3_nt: TGTGCCAGCAGCTTGGGACGGTACTATGGCTACACCTTC
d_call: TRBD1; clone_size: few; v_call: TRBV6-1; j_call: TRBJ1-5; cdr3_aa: CASSGRDRGSNQPQHF; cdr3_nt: TGTGCCAGCAGTGGCAGGGACAGGGGAAGCAATCAGCCCCAGCATTTT